The clone carrying this TCR beta chain was counted at least ten times. Antigen: not known. The data are from a study of T cells after yellow fever vaccination. At the level of the study: Preparation of fractions with low cell numbers was performed using SMART-Seq v4 Ultra Low Input. Whole-study results and caveats: The CD4 compartment and the CD8 compartment contained a small share of clonotypes in common. It was the secondary response that reached its peak faster, day 5 versus 15, but it was weaker.

TCRdb re-called the 5' RACE reads through MiXCR, storing one row per CDR3 protein. The table lists a few hundred thousand distinct CDR3 sequences, 8.5% to 9% of them singletons. In germline, CDR1 is MNHEY, CDR2 SVGAGI. This CDR3 spans 15 amino acids. V was pared by 4 bases and J by 5 bases, with 8 bases of the junction left unmatched. The TCR sequence derives from a man younger than 35 who received the YFV17D yellow fever vaccine. Source: PBMCs, taken on the day of the first yellow fever vaccination. V and J are TRBV6-5 and TRBJ2-3; TRBD1 aligns across 8 bases. The CDR3 region has the DNA TGTGCCAGCAGTTCCTCAGGGGGCTTGGAAGATACGCAGTATTTT. It translates to CASSSSGGLEDTQYF.